A selection of T cell receptor beta chains follows, all from one sample in a study of cytomegalovirus exposure and HLA in healthy donors. Measured with immunoSEQ multiplex PCR; TCRdb has only the in-frame clones, and not every one. The sample lists about 83,000 clones; roughly 81% were seen once. The sample taken for sequencing was PBMCs. The receptors come from a woman in her 30s in good health and CMV-seronegative. The CDR3 runs from the conserved cysteine through the conserved F or W. D genes are given only for firm matches. Size is stated for part of the rows, as once, few or many counts, or as a class when the clone is expanded.

D gene,J gene,clone size,CDR3 length,V gene,CDR3 DNA,CDR3 protein
TRBD1,TRBJ1-1,few,15,TRBV2,TGTGCCAGCACCCCCACAGGGGGCACGAACACTGAAGCTTTCTTT,CASTPTGGTNTEAFF
-,TRBJ2-7,-,14,TRBV9,TGTGCCAGCAGCGTAGGGACAGCATCCTACGAGCAGTACTTC,CASSVGTASYEQYF
-,TRBJ1-5,-,13,TRBV18,TGTGCCAGCTCACTTCTCGACAGGCAGCCCCAGCATTTT,CASSLLDRQPQHF
-,TRBJ2-1,-,13,TRBV7-2,TGTGCCAGCAGCGGGAAGTGGGGCAATGGGCAGTTCTTC,CASSGKWGNGQFF
-,TRBJ2-4,-,12,TRBV29-1,TGCAGCGTTGCTCGGGTGGAAAACATTCAGTACTTC,CSVARVENIQYF
TRBD2,TRBJ2-5,-,15,TRBV10-3,TGTGCCATCAGTAGGACTAGCGGGACTGGAGAGACCCAGTACTTC,CAISRTSGTGETQYF
TRBD2,TRBJ2-5,-,16,TRBV2,TGTGCCAGCAGTGACCCGGGACTAGCGGGAGGAGAGACCCAGTACTTC,CASSDPGLAGGETQYF
TRBD1,TRBJ2-6,-,15,TRBV28,TGTGCCAGCAGTACAGGGGGGCCTGGGGCCAACGTCCTGACTTTC,CASSTGGPGANVLTF
TRBD1,TRBJ2-1,few,15,TRBV28,TGTGCCAGCAGTCCCCCGGGACAGGGGGCCCATGAGCAGTTCTTC,CASSPPGQGAHEQFF
-,TRBJ2-7,few,12,TRBV5-4,TGTGCCATGGGGGCGCCTCACTACGAGCAGTACTTC,CAMGAPHYEQYF
-,TRBJ1-1,-,9,TRBV15,TGTGCCCGGTTTTCCGCTCCTTTCTTT,CARFSAPFF
TRBD2,TRBJ2-2,-,16,TRBV7-7,TGTGCTAGCAGCTATGAGACTAGCGGTTTATCCGGGGAGCTGTTTTTT,CASSYETSGLSGELFF
TRBD2,TRBJ2-2,-,17,TRBV18,TGTGCCAGCTCACCACCGACTAGCGGGAGCCGTGGCGGGGAGCTGTTTTTT,CASSPPTSGSRGGELFF
-,TRBJ1-2,-,16,TRBV13,TGTGCCAGCAGCCTCTTCCCGAGTATCGGTTACCGTGGCTACACCTTC,CASSLFPSIGYRGYTF
TRBD2,TRBJ2-1,-,17,TRBV7-2,TGTGCCAGCAGCTTACCCACCTTTAGCGGGAGAGGAAATGAGCAGTTCTTC,CASSLPTFSGRGNEQFF
-,TRBJ2-7,few,13,TRBV6-5,TGTGCCACCCAACGGGAGAGCACCTACGAGCAGTACTTC,CATQRESTYEQYF
-,TRBJ1-2,-,13,TRBV28,TGTGCCAGCAGTTGGCGCGCTAGCTATGGCTACACCTTC,CASSWRASYGYTF
TRBD2,TRBJ2-7,few,16,TRBV27,TGTGCCAGCAGTTTTGCGGGAGCGGGATCTTCCTACGAGCAGTACTTC,CASSFAGAGSSYEQYF